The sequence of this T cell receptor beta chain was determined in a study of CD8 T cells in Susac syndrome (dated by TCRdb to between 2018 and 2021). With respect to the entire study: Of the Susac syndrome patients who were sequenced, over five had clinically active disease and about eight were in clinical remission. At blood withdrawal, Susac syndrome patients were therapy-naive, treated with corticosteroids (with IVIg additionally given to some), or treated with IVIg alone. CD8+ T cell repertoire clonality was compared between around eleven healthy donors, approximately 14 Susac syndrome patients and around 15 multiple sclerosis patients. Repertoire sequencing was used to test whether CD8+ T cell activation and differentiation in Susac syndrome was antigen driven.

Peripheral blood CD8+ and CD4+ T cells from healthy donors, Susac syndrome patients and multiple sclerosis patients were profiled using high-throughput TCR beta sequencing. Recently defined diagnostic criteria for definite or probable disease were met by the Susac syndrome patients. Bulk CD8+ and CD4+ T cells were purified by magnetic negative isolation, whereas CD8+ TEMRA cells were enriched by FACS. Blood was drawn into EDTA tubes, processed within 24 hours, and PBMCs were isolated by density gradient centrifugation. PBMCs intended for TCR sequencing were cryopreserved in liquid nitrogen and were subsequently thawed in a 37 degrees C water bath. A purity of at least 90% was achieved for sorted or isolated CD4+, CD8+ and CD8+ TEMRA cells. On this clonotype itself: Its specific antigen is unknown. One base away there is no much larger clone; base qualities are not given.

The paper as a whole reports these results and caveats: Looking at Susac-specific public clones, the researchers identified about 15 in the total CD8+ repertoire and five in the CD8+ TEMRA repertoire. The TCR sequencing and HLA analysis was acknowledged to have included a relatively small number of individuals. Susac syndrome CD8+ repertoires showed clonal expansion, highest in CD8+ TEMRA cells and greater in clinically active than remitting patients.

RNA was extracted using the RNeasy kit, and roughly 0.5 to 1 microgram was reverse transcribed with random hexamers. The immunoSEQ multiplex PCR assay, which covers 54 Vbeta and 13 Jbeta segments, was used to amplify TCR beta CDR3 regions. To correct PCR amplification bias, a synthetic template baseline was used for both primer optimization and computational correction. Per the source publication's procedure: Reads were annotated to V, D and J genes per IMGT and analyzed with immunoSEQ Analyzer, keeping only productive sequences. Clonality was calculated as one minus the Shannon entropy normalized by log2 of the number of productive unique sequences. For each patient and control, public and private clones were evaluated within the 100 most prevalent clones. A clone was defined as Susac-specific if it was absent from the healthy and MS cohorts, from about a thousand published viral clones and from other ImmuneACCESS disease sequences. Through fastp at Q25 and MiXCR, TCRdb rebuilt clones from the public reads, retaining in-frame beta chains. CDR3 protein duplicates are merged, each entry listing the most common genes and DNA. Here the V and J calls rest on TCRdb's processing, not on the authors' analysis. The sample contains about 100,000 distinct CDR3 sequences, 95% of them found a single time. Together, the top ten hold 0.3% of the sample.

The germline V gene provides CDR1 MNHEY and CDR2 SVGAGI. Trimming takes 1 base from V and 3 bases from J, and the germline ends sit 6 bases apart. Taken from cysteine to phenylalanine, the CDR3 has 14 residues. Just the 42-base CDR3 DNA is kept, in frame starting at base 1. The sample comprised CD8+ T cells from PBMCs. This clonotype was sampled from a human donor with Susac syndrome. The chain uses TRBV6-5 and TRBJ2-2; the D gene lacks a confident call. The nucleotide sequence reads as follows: TGTGCCAGCAGTTACTATTCGGACACCGGGGAGCTGTTTTTT. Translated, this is CASSYYSDTGELFF.